Listed here are 7 T cell receptor beta chains from one sample, sequenced in a study of blood T cells in healthy people across ages. With a J-beta primer mix and a sample-barcoded 5' primer, a second PCR ran about 7 to 12 cycles. One entry per CDR3 protein results from TCRdb running MiXCR on the 5' RACE reads. The data hold 1.5 million to 2 million distinct CDR3 sequences, with approximately 50% observed a single time. The sequenced material came from blood. These receptors all stem from a woman aged 40-49 years in good health.

This clonotype was counted between two and nine times. This chain uses TRBV20-1 with TRBJ2-7; D possibly corresponds to TRBD2 (5 bases). Trimming removed 3 bases from V and 4 bases from J, with 16 bases in between. Germline values: CDR1 DFQATT, CDR2 SNEGSKA (reference sequence). The CDR3 length is 14 residues. CDR3 in DNA: TGCAGTGCTAGGACTCTAGCCCAAAGATACGAGCAGTACTTC. As protein: CSARTLAQRYEQYF.

This clonotype was observed a few times. Written as DNA, the CDR3 is TGCAGTGCTAGAGAGGGACTAGCGGGGGCCCATTCTGTCTACAATGAGCAGTTCTTC. Translation gives CSAREGLAGAHSVYNEQFF. The gene calls are TRBV20-1 and TRBJ2-1; 14 nucleotides line up with TRBD2. V trimming: 0 bases; J trimming: 3 bases; junction bases outside the gene matches: 10. Looked up from germline, CDR1 is DFQATT and CDR2 is SNEGSKA (reference sequence). The length of the CDR3 is 19 residues.

V gene TRBV20-1 combines with J gene TRBJ2-7; TRBD1 is a possible D gene (6 bases). The V end was cut by 6 bases, the J end by 2 bases, with 17 bases between. The CDR3 is made up of 14 amino acids. CDR1 and CDR2 from the germline V gene are DFQATT and SNEGSKA (reference sequence). CDR3 in amino acids: CSAPSWAGAYEQYF. For the CDR3, the DNA is TGCAGTGCCCCGTCATGGGCAGGGGCCTACGAGCAGTACTTC.

J is TRBJ2-5 and V is TRBV9, with unresolved D. V lost 0 bases to trimming and J lost 1 base, with 10 bases between them. This CDR3 comprises 15 residues. CDR1 is SGDLS, CDR2 YYNGEE, per germline. CDR3 in DNA: TGTGCCAGCAGCGTAGCACCGGCTTCCCAAGAGACCCAGTACTTC. It codes for CASSVAPASQETQYF.

This clonotype has only a few counts. This rearrangement joins TRBV7-2 to TRBJ2-3; D is uncertain. The CDR3 contains 15 residues. CDR1 and CDR2 from the germline V gene are SGHTA and FQGNSA. The V gene lost 3 bases and the J gene lost 1 base, with 11 bases spanning the gap. As DNA, the CDR3 is TGTGCCAGCAGCTTGAGTACCCAGGGCACAGATACGCAGTATTTT. This encodes CASSLSTQGTDTQYF.

This clonotype appeared a single time. The chain uses TRBV20-1 and TRBJ1-2; 7 nucleotides line up with TRBD1. The CDR3 sequence is 14 residues long. With 4 bases clipped from V and 7 bases from J, the junction kept 12 bases outside the gene matches. Germline-derived CDR1 and CDR2 are DFQATT and SNEGSKA (reference sequence). Here the CDR3 DNA reads TGCAGTGCTACGCATCACAGCACAGGGGCTGGCTACACCTTC. This gives the protein CSATHHSTGAGYTF.

This clonotype was detected a few times. The chain uses TRBV6-2 or TRBV6-3 and TRBJ2-7; possible D gene TRBD2, 6 bases. V was cut by 7 bases and J by 3 bases, with 19 bases left in between. The CDR3 runs 15 residues. Germline V CDR1 and CDR2: MNHEY, SVGEGT. The CDR3 here is CASNSPRRGFYEQYF. Written as DNA, the CDR3 is TGTGCCAGCAACTCACCTAGGAGGGGATTCTACGAGCAGTACTTC.